The present T cell receptor beta chain was sequenced within a study of CD8 T cells in ankylosing spondylitis. Study conclusions and caveats: As for the disease-linked clones, they showed a CD8+ phenotype and occurred at relatively low frequencies in peripheral blood. Previously reported in reactive arthritis synovial fluid and blood were some of the motif variants. Matched ankylosing spondylitis synovial fluid reportedly showed significant enrichment of disease-linked clones. It appeared that ankylosing spondylitis blood was characterized by a TCR beta motif of 8 or 9 highly homologous variants.

This clonotype was counted at least ten times. Antigen unknown. Trimming took 3 bases from V and 1 from J; bases not matched to a gene: 2. In germline, CDR1 is SGHRS, CDR2 YFSETQ. This CDR3 has 15 residues. Each CDR3 protein gets one entry after TCRdb re-called the 5' RACE reads with MiXCR. This sample has 250,000 to 350,000 distinct CDR3 sequences, with over 15% found just once. The source of this sequence is a male donor with ankylosing spondylitis or in good health (not recorded which). Sequencing input: blood, either unsorted or a sorted T cell fraction (not recorded which). The rearrangement joins TRBV5-1 to TRBJ2-1; 9 nucleotides line up with TRBD1. The CDR3 coding sequence is TGCGCCAGCAGCTCCGGGACAGGGTCCTACAATGAGCAGTTCTTC. It specifies CASSSGTGSYNEQFF.